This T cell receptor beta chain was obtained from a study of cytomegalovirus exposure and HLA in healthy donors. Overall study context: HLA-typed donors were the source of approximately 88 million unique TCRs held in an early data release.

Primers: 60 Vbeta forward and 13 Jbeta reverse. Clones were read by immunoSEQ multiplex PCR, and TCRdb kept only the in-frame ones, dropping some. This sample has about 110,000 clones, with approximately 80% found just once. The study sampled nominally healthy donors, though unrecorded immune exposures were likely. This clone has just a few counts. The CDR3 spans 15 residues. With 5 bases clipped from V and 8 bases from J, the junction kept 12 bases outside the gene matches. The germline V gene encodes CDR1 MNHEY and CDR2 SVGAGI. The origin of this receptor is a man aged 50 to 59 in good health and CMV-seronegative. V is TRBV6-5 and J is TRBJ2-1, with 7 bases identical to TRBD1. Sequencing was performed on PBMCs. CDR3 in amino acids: CASSQRGRVDDEQFF. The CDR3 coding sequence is TGTGCCAGCAGTCAAAGGGGGCGAGTCGACGATGAGCAGTTCTTC.